This section outlines one T cell receptor beta chain sequence together with its context. Its antigen is still unknown. CDR1 and CDR2 (germline): SGHAT, FQNNGV. This CDR3 is 14 amino acids long. V lost 5 bases and J lost 4; bases outside the gene matches: 6. The sample belongs to a study of OX40 agonist ivuxolimab in advanced cancers. The method was immunoSEQ multiplex PCR; TCRdb's version includes in-frame clones alone and lacks a portion of them. The data contain about 46,000 clones, over 75% of them singletons. Autoimmune disease history or systemic immunosuppression disqualified patients. Study results and caveats: Some nonresponders also had low normalized T-cell clonal expansion. Antigen targets of the expanded peripheral T cells went undetermined.

The sequence derives from an adult with an advanced solid tumor such as melanoma, head and neck, liver or kidney cancer. V is TRBV11-2 and J is TRBJ1-2; 8 bases match TRBD1. Material: CD4+ or CD8+ T cells sorted from blood, obtained in a trial of the OX40 agonist ivuxolimab. CDR3 residues: CASSSGQGVYGYTF. CDR3 bases: TGTGCCAGCAGCAGTGGACAGGGAGTCTATGGCTACACCTTC. Looking up the rest from reference TRBV11-2 and TRBJ1-2 gives the full variable domain: EAGVAQSPRYKIIEKRQSVAFWCNPISGHATLYWYQQILGQGPKLLIQFQNNGVVDDSQLPKDRFSAERLKGVDSTLKIQPAKLEDSAVYLCASSSGQGVYGYTFGSGTRLTVV.